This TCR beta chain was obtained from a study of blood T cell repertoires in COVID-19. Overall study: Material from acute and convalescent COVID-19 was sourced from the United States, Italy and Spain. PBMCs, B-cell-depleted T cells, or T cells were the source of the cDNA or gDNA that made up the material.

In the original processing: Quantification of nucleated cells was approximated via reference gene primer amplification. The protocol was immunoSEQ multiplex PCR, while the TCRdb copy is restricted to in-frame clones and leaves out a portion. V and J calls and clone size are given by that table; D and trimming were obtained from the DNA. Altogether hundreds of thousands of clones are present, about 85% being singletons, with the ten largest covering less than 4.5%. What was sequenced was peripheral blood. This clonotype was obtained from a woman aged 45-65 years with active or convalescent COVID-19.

In DNA, the CDR3 is TGTGCCTGGAGAGGGGACAGGGGGCAAGCTAACTATGGCTACACCTTC. Protein product: CAWRGDRGQANYGYTF. The chain has TRBV30 and TRBJ1-2; 12 positions match TRBD1. CDR3 size: 16 residues. The junction had 5 bases not matched to a gene; V was cut back by 3 bases and J by 0 bases. From germline, CDR1 is GTSNPN and CDR2 SVGIG (reference sequence).